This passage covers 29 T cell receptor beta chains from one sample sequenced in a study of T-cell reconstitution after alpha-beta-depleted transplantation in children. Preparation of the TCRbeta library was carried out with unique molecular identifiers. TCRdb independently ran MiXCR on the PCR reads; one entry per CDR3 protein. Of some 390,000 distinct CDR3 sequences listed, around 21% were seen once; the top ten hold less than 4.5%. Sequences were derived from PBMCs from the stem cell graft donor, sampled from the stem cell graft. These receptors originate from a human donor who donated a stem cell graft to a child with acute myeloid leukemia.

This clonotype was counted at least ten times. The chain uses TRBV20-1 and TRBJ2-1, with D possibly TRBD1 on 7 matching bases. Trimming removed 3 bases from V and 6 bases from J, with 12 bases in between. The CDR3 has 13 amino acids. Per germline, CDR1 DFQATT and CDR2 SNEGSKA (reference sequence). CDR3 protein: CSASPGGGNEQFF. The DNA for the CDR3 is TGCAGTGCTAGCCCAGGGGGAGGCAATGAGCAGTTCTTC.

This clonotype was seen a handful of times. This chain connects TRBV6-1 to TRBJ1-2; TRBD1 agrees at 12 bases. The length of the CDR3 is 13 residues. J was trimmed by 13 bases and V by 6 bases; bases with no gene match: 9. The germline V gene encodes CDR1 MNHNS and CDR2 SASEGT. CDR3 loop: CASRGGTGGESTF. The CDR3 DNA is TGTGCCAGCAGAGGAGGGACAGGGGGCGAAAGCACCTTC.

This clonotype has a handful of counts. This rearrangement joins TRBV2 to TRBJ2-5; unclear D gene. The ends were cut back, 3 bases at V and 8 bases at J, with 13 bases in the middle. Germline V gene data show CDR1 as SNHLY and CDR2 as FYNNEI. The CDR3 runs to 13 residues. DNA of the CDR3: TGTGCCAGCAGTGAGGGCAGGTCGTCCACCCAGTACTTC. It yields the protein CASSEGRSSTQYF.

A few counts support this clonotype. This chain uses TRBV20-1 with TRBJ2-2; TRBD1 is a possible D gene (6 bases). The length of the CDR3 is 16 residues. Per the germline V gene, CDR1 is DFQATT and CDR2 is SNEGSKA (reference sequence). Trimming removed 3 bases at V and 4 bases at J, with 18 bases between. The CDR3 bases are TGCAGTGCTAGCCCCCCTACAGGGATGGGCACCGGGGAGCTGTTTTTT. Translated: CSASPPTGMGTGELFF.

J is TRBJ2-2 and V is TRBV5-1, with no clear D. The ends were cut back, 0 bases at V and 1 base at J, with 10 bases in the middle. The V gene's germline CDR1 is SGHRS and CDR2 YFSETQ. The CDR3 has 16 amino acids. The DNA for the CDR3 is TGCGCCAGCAGCTTGGCCTTCGTCGGGAACACCGGGGAGCTGTTTTTT. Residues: CASSLAFVGNTGELFF.

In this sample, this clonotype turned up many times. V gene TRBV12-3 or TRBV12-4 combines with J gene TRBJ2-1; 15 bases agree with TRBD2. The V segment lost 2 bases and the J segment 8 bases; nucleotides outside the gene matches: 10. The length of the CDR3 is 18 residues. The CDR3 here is CASSLLGLAGGRWDEQFF. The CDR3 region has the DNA TGTGCCAGCAGTTTACTGGGACTAGCGGGAGGCAGGTGGGATGAGCAGTTCTTC.

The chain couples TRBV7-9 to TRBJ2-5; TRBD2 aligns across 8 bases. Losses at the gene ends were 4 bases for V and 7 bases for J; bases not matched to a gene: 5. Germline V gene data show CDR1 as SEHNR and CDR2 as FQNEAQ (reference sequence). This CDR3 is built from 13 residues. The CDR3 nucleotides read TGTGCCAGCAGCTCGACTAGCGAAGGGACCCAGTACTTC. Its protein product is CASSSTSEGTQYF.

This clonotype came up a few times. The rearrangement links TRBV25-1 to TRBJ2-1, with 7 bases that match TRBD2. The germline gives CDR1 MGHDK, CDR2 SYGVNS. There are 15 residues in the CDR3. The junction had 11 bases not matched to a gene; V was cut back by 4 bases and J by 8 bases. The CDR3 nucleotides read TGTGCCAGCAGTGGAACCTCTCGGGGGGAGGATGAGCAGTTCTTC. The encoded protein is CASSGTSRGEDEQFF.

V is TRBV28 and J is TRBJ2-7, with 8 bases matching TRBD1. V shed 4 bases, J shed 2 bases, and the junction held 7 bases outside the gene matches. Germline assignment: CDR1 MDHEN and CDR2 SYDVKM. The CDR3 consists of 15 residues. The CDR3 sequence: CASSSPGQETYEQYF. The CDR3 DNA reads TGTGCCAGCAGTTCTCCGGGACAGGAAACCTACGAGCAGTACTTC.

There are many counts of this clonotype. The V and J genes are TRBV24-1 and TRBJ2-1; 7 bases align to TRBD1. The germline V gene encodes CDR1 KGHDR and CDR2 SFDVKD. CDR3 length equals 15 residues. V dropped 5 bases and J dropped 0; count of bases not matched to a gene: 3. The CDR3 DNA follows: TGTGCCACCAGTGTGACAGGGAGCTCCTACAATGAGCAGTTCTTC. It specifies CATSVTGSSYNEQFF.

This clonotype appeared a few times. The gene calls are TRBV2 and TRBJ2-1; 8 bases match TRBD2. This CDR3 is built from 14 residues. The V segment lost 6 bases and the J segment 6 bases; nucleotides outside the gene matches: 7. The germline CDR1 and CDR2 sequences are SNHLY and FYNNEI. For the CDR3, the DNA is TGTGCCAGCAGCCCTCTAGCGGGTGGCAATGAGCAGTTCTTC. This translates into CASSPLAGGNEQFF.

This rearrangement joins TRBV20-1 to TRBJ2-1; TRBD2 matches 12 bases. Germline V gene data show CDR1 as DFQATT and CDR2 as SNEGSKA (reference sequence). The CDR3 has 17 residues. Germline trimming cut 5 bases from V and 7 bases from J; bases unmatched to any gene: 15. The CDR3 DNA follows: TGCAGTGCTCCCCGGACTAGCGGGACTCTTAACTCTAATGAGCAGTTCTTC. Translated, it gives CSAPRTSGTLNSNEQFF.

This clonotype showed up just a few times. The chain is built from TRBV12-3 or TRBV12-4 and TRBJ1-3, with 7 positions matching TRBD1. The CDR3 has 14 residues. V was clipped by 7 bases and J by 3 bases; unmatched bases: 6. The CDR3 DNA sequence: TGTGCCAGCATTACAGGGGCTGTTGGAAACACCATATATTTT. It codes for CASITGAVGNTIYF.

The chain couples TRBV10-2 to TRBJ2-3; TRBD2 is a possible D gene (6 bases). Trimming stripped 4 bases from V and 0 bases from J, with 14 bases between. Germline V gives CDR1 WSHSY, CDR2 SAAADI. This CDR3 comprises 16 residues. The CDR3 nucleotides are TGCGCCAGCAGTGCCGGGACTTCTACTAGCACAGATACGCAGTATTTT. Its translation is CASSAGTSTSTDTQYF.

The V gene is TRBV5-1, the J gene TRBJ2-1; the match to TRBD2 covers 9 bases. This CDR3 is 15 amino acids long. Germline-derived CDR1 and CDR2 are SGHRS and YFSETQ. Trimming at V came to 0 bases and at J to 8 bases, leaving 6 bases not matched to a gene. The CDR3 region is CASSLGASGKDEQFF. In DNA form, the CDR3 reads TGCGCCAGCAGCTTGGGGGCTAGCGGGAAAGATGAGCAGTTCTTC.

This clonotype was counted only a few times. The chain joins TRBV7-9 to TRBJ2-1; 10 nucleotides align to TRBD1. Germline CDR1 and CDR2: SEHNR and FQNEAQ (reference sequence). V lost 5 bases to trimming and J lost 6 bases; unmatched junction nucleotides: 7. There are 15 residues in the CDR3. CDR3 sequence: CASSRTGGKVNEQFF. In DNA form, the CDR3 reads TGTGCCAGCAGCCGGACAGGGGGTAAGGTCAATGAGCAGTTCTTC.

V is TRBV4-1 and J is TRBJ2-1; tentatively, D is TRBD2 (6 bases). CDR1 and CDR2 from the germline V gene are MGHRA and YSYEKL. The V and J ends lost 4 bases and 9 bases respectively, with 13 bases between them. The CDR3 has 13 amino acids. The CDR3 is CASSRAEGTEQFF. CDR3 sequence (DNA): TGCGCCAGCAGCCGAGCGGAGGGTACTGAGCAGTTCTTC.

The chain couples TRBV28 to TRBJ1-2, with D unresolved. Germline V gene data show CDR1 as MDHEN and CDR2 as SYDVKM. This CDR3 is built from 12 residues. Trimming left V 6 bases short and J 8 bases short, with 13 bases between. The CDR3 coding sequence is TGTGCCAGCAGCAAGAGGGTGTCGGGCTACACCTTC. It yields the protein CASSKRVSGYTF.

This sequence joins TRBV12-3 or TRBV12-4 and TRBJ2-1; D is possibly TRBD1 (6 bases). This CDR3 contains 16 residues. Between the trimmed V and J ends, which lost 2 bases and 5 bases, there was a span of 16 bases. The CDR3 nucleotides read TGTGCCAGCAGTTTAACGCCAGGGGTTACGAACAATGAGCAGTTCTTC. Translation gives CASSLTPGVTNNEQFF.

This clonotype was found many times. The DNA of the CDR3 is TGCAGCGCCTACCTCAGGTCTAGATCCTACAATGAGCAGTTCTTC. Its protein is CSAYLRSRSYNEQFF. The rearrangement joins TRBV29-1 to TRBJ2-1, with D hard to call. The CDR3 has 15 amino acids. V lost 7 bases and J 1 base, leaving 17 bases between the germline ends. Looked up from germline, CDR1 is SQVTM and CDR2 is ANQGSEA.

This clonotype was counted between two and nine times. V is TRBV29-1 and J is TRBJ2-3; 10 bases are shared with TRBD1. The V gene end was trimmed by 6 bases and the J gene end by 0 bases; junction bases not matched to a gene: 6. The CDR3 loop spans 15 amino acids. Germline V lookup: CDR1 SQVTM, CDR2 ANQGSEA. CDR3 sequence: CSVSGTGASTDTQYF. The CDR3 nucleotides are TGCAGCGTGTCCGGGACAGGGGCTAGCACAGATACGCAGTATTTT.

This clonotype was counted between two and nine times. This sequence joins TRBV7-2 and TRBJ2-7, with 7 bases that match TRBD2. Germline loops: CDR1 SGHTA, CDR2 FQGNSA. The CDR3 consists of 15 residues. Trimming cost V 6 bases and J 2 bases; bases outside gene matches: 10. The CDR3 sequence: CASSYPGLGAYEQYF. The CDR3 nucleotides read TGTGCCAGCAGTTACCCCGGACTAGGGGCCTACGAGCAGTACTTC.

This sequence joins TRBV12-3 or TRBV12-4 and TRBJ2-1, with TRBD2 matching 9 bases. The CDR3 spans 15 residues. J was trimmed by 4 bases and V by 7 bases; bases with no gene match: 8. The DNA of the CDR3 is TGTGCCAGCACTATAGGGCGGGGGGGATACAATGAGCAGTTCTTC. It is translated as CASTIGRGGYNEQFF.

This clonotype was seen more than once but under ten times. This chain's CDR3 is CASSIQGSSYEQYF. CDR3 sequence (DNA): TGTGCCAGTAGTATACAGGGGTCATCCTACGAGCAGTACTTC. The V call is TRBV19, the J call TRBJ2-7; D might be TRBD1 (6 bases). Germline V gene data show CDR1 as LNHDA and CDR2 as SQIVND (reference sequence). The CDR3 has 14 residues. V gave up 2 bases and J gave up 1 base, with 9 bases separating them. The full variable domain, its missing parts supplied by reference TRBV19 and TRBJ2-7, is DGGITQSPKYLFRKEGQNVTLSCEQNLNHDAMYWYRQDPGQGLRLIYYSQIVNDFQKGDIAEGYSVSREKKESFPLTVTSAQKNPTAFYLCASSIQGSSYEQYFGPGTRLTVT.

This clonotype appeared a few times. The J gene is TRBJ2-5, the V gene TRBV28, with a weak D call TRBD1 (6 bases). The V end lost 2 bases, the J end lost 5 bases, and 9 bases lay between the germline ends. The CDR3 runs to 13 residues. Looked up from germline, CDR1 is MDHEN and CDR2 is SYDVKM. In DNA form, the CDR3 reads TGTGCCAGCAGTTTAACAGGGTGGGAGACCCAGTACTTC. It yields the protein CASSLTGWETQYF.

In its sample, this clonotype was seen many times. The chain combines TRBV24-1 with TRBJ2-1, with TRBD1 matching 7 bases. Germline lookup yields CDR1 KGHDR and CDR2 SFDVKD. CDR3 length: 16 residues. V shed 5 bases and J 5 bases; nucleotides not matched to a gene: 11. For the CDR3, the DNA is TGTGCCACCAGTGGAGTGGACAGGCTAAGGGACAATGAGCAGTTCTTC. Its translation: CATSGVDRLRDNEQFF.

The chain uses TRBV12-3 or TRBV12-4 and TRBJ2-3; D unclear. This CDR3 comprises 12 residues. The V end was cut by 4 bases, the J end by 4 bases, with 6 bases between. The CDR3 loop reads CASSSLPDTQYF. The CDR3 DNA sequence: TGTGCCAGCAGTTCCCTCCCAGATACGCAGTATTTT.

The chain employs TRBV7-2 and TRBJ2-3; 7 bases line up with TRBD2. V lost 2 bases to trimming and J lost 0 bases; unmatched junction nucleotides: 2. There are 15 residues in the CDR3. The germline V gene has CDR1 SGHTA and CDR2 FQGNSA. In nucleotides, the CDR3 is TGTGCCAGCAGCTTAAGCGGGAAGAGCACAGATACGCAGTATTTT. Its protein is CASSLSGKSTDTQYF. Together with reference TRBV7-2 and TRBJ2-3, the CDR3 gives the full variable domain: GAGVSQSPSNKVTEKGKDVELRCDPISGHTALYWYRQSLGQGLEFLIYFQGNSAPDKSGLPSDRFSAERTGGSVSTLTIQRTQQEDSAVYLCASSLSGKSTDTQYFGPGTRLTVL.

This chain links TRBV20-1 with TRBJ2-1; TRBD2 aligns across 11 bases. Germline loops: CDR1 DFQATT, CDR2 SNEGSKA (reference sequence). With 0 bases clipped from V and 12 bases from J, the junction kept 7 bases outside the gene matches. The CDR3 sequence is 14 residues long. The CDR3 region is CSAREGLAEGGQFF. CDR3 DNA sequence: TGCAGTGCTAGAGAGGGACTAGCGGAGGGGGGGCAGTTCTTC.